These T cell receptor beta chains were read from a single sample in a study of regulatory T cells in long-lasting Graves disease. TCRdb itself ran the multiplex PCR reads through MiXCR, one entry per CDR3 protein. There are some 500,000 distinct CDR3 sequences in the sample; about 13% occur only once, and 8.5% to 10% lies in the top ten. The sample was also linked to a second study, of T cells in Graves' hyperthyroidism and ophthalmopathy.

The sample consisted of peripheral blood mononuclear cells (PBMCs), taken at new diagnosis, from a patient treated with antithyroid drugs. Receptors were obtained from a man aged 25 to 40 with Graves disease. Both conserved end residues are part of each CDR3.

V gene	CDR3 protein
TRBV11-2	CASSPGTSGVSYEQYF
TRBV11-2	CASSLDRGGRGTEAFF
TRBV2	CASSEAGGRYVFF
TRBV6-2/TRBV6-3	CASRRLTANTEAFF
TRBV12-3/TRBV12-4	CASSLGILAGGTDTQYF
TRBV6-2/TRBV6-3	CASSEGRLVGGYNEQFF
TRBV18	CASSPPSSGANVLTF
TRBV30	CAWMRGPYEQYF
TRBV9	CASSAEGPSRYNEQFF
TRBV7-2	CASTWGGMNTEAFF
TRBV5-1	CASSLTGTVRDTQYF
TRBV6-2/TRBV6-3	CASSELAQQETQYF
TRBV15	CATSKGQGASNYGYTF
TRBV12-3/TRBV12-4	CASSLAGLAASYNEQFF